A single sample gave rise to the 23 T cell receptor beta chains below, sequenced in a study of T cells after yellow fever vaccination. TCRdb re-called the 5' RACE reads with MiXCR, one entry per CDR3 protein. The sample holds 250,000 to 350,000 distinct CDR3 sequences; approximately 4.5% are singletons and the top ten take approximately 19%. Sequencing was performed on PBMCs, taken 15 days after the yellow fever booster vaccination. Receptors originate from a man between 18 and 35 years old who received the YFV17D yellow fever vaccine.

The sample holds a few counts of this clonotype. The chain couples TRBV3-1 to TRBJ1-5, with D hard to call. The CDR3 sequence is 13 residues long. Trimming shortened V by 5 bases and J by 4 bases, and 9 bases separated the two germline ends. Germline CDR1 reads LGHDT; CDR2 reads YNNKEL (reference sequence). In DNA, the CDR3 is TGTGCCAGCAGCGCCTTTAGGAATCAGCCCCAGCATTTT. Protein product: CASSAFRNQPQHF.

This chain uses TRBV28 with TRBJ2-1, with TRBD1 matching over 11 bases. V lost 4 bases to trimming and J lost 5 bases; unmatched junction nucleotides: 4. Germline values: CDR1 MDHEN, CDR2 SYDVKM. This CDR3 comprises 15 residues. CDR3 sequence reads: CASSSPGQGDNEQFF. The CDR3 region has the DNA TGTGCCAGCAGTTCTCCGGGACAGGGGGACAATGAGCAGTTCTTC.

The chain uses TRBV5-1 and TRBJ1-1; 10 nucleotides line up with TRBD1. This CDR3 region has 14 residues. The J segment lost 11 bases and the V segment lost 1 base, leaving 8 bases of the junction unmatched. CDR1 and CDR2 from the germline V gene are SGHRS and YFSETQ. CDR3 sequence: CASSLLGQGLEAFF. For the CDR3, the DNA is TGCGCCAGCAGCTTGTTGGGACAGGGGTTAGAGGCTTTCTTT.

The chain is built from TRBV27 and TRBJ1-2; D not resolved. The V end was cut by 3 bases, the J end by 8 bases, with 7 bases between. The CDR3 consists of 11 residues. The germline gives CDR1 MNHEY, CDR2 SMNVEV (reference sequence). Here the CDR3 DNA reads TGTGCCAGCAGTTTCCGGAGAGGCTACACCTTC. It yields the protein CASSFRRGYTF.

This clonotype was observed a handful of times. The J gene is TRBJ2-3, the V gene TRBV4-1, with D perhaps matching TRBD1 (6 bases). The CDR3 is 14 amino acids. CDR1 is MGHRA, CDR2 YSYEKL, per germline. V lost 5 bases and J lost 1, with 10 bases in between. The CDR3 region has the DNA TGCGCCAGCAGCACCGAGGGGGGCACAGATACGCAGTATTTT. Its protein product is CASSTEGGTDTQYF.

The J gene is TRBJ1-1, the V gene TRBV20-1; D perhaps matches TRBD1 (5 bases). This CDR3 has 13 amino acids. Trimming took off 6 bases at V and 5 bases at J, with 16 bases between the two ends. CDR1 is DFQATT and CDR2 is SNEGSKA in the germline V gene (reference sequence). The CDR3: CSAALGVQTEAFF. The CDR3, as DNA: TGCAGTGCGGCGTTGGGGGTCCAGACTGAAGCTTTCTTT.

The V and J genes are TRBV7-3 and TRBJ1-1; D possibly corresponds to TRBD1 (6 bases). The CDR3 has 13 amino acids. Germline CDR1 is SGHTA and CDR2 is FQGTGA. Between the trimmed V and J ends, which lost 2 bases and 8 bases, there was a span of 12 bases. The CDR3 nucleotides read TGTGCCAGCAGCTTAGGGATAGGGGGAGAAGCTTTCTTT. Its translation: CASSLGIGGEAFF. Complete variable domain (other parts from reference TRBV7-3 and TRBJ1-1): GAGVSQTPSNKVTEKGKYVELRCDPISGHTALYWYRQSLGQGPEFLIYFQGTGAADDSGLPNDRFFAVRPEGSVSTLKIQRTERGDSAVYLCASSLGIGGEAFFGQGTRLTVV.

This clonotype was counted between two and nine times. The V gene is TRBV29-1, the J gene TRBJ1-1; 7 bases map to TRBD1. The germline V gene encodes CDR1 SQVTM and CDR2 ANQGSEA. There are 13 residues in the CDR3. V lost 7 bases, J lost 5 bases, and 10 bases stayed unmatched. CDR3 residues: CSGGTVGRTEAFF. The CDR3 region has the DNA TGCAGCGGGGGGACAGTGGGAAGAACTGAAGCTTTCTTT.

This clonotype was detected ten times or more. The CDR3 nucleotides are TGCGCCAGCAGCGAGGGTATGGGCAATCAGCCCCAGCATTTT. It is translated as CASSEGMGNQPQHF. This chain joins TRBV5-1 and TRBJ1-5, with unresolved D. Trimming pared 4 bases from V and 2 bases from J, leaving 10 bases between. There are 14 residues in the CDR3. Germline CDR1 and CDR2: SGHRS and YFSETQ.

V usage is TRBV4-1 and J usage is TRBJ1-5, with 10 bases identical to TRBD1. This CDR3 has 15 amino acids. The trim removed 4 bases at V and 9 bases at J, leaving 9 bases unmatched. Germline V CDR1 and CDR2: MGHRA, YSYEKL. The CDR3 protein is CASSPGQGPYGPQHF. In DNA, the CDR3 is TGCGCCAGCAGCCCGGGACAGGGGCCGTATGGGCCCCAGCATTTT.

This clonotype came up a few times. The V gene is TRBV4-2, the J gene TRBJ2-5; 11 positions agree with TRBD2. Unmatched junction bases numbered 7, after V lost 4 bases and J lost 0 bases. The CDR3 runs to 17 residues. Germline CDR1 LGHNA, CDR2 YNFKEQ. CDR3 sequence reads: CASSPLSSGGYQETQYF. The CDR3 DNA sequence: TGTGCCAGCAGCCCGTTGTCTAGCGGGGGGTACCAAGAGACCCAGTACTTC.

This chain uses TRBV11-3 with TRBJ2-2; unclear D gene. Trimming pared 4 bases from V and 0 bases from J, leaving 9 bases between. CDR3 length: 15 residues. CDR1 SGHNT and CDR2 YENEEA come from the germline V gene. CDR3 DNA: TGTGCCAGCAGCTCATCGGCGGCGAACACCGGGGAGCTGTTTTTT. Amino acid sequence: CASSSSAANTGELFF. Combining the CDR3 with reference TRBV11-3 and TRBJ2-2 gives the whole variable domain EAGVVQSPRYKIIEKKQPVAFWCNPISGHNTLYWYLQNLGQGPELLIRYENEEAVDDSQLPKDRFSAERLKGVDSTLKIQPAELGDSAVYLCASSSSAANTGELFFGEGSRLTVL.

This chain links TRBV5-1 with TRBJ2-5; D is undetermined. Germline values: CDR1 SGHRS, CDR2 YFSETQ. Trimming took off 0 bases at V and 6 bases at J, with 6 bases between the two ends. The CDR3 is made up of 12 amino acids. This CDR3 reads CASSLAKKTQYF. CDR3 sequence (DNA): TGCGCCAGCAGCTTGGCCAAGAAGACCCAGTACTTC. Supplemented by reference TRBV5-1 and TRBJ2-5, the full variable domain reads KAGVTQTPRYLIKTRGQQVTLSCSPISGHRSVSWYQQTPGQGLQFLFEYFSETQRNKGNFPGRFSGRQFSNSRSEMNVSTLELGDSALYLCASSLAKKTQYFGPGTRLLVL.

At least ten counts were recorded for this clonotype. The rearrangement uses TRBV4-3 and TRBJ2-2; 8 bases fit TRBD2. This CDR3 region has 16 residues. J was trimmed by 0 bases and V by 2 bases; bases with no gene match: 2. Germline CDR1 is LGHNA and CDR2 is YSLEER. The CDR3 protein is CASSQRGGANTGELFF. Written as DNA, the CDR3 is TGCGCCAGCAGCCAACGGGGGGGCGCGAACACCGGGGAGCTGTTTTTT.

The V call is TRBV6-5, the J call TRBJ2-5; D remains ambiguous. The V end lost 6 bases, the J end lost 1 base, and 15 bases lay between the germline ends. CDR1 is MNHEY, CDR2 SVGAGI, per germline. The CDR3 spans 15 residues. CDR3 loop: CASRTDLLGQETQYF. The CDR3 bases are TGTGCCAGCAGGACCGATTTGTTGGGCCAAGAGACCCAGTACTTC.

This clonotype was detected many times. This chain connects TRBV6-2 or TRBV6-3 to TRBJ1-5; no clear D. The CDR3 runs to 14 residues. V was pared by 2 bases and J by 5 bases, with 10 bases between. Germline V gene sequence: CDR1 MNHEY, CDR2 SVGEGT. The CDR3 sequence: CASSYRVSDQPQHF. Here the CDR3 DNA reads TGTGCCAGCAGTTACCGGGTATCGGATCAGCCCCAGCATTTT.

This clonotype was seen repeatedly, ten times or more. The V call is TRBV7-6, the J call TRBJ2-7; TRBD2 matches 10 bases. The CDR3 sequence is 15 residues long. Per germline, CDR1 SGHVS and CDR2 FNYEAQ. V was pared by 5 bases and J by 4 bases, with 8 bases of the junction left unmatched. The CDR3 nucleotides read TGTGCCAGCAGCCGACTTAGCGGGGGGCTTTACGAGCAGTACTTC. Protein product: CASSRLSGGLYEQYF. Full variable domain (missing parts from reference TRBV7-6 and TRBJ2-7): GAGVSQSPRYKVTKRGQDVALRCDPISGHVSLYWYRQALGQGPEFLTYFNYEAQQDKSGLPNDRFSAERPEGSISTLTIQRTEQRDSAMYRCASSRLSGGLYEQYFGPGTRLTVT.

This clonotype was picked up a small number of times. The CDR3 bases are TGCAGTGCCCAGACAGGACCCAGCTACGAGCAGTACGTC. Its translation: CSAQTGPSYEQYV. This chain uses TRBV20-1 with TRBJ2-7; D may be TRBD1 (6 bases). CDR3 size: 13 residues. V lost 6 bases to trimming and J lost 3 bases, with 15 bases between them. The germline CDR1 and CDR2 sequences are DFQATT and SNEGSKA (reference sequence).

In this sample, this clonotype turned up many times. This rearrangement joins TRBV20-1 to TRBJ1-6; D is ambiguous. The germline CDR1 and CDR2 sequences are DFQATT and SNEGSKA (reference sequence). With 0 bases removed from V and 5 bases from J, the gap between germline ends came to 14 bases. CDR3 size: 16 residues. Here the CDR3 DNA reads TGCAGTGCTAGAGATCAAGGGTTGGGAGATAATTCACCCCTCCACTTT. Translating it yields CSARDQGLGDNSPLHF.

The V and J genes are TRBV7-2 and TRBJ2-7; D is unclear. CDR3 length equals 14 residues. With 3 bases removed from V and 4 bases from J, the gap between germline ends came to 13 bases. Germline V lookup: CDR1 SGHTA, CDR2 FQGNSA. Here the CDR3 reads CASSFNPSGYEQYF. The CDR3 region has the DNA TGTGCCAGCAGCTTTAACCCCTCCGGGTACGAGCAGTACTTC.

This clonotype has just a few counts. The chain couples TRBV4-1 to TRBJ2-2; TRBD2 matches 14 bases. In germline, CDR1 is MGHRA, CDR2 YSYEKL. The junction had 10 bases not matched to a gene; V was cut back by 3 bases and J by 4 bases. The CDR3 spans 19 residues. CDR3 in DNA: TGCGCCAGCAGCCAGAGTCGACTAGCGGGGGGGCCGGGCACCGGGGAGCTGTTTTTT. It is translated as CASSQSRLAGGPGTGELFF.

Worth noting for this clonotype: This may be a read error, as it is one base from a much larger clone. The V and J genes are TRBV20-1 and TRBJ1-1; D uncertain. The CDR3 covers 13 residues. Trimming took off 5 bases at V and 1 base at J, with 11 bases between the two ends. Germline V lookup: CDR1 DFQATT, CDR2 SNEGSKA (reference sequence). The CDR3 nucleotides are TGCAGTGCTTCTTGGGAGGCGAACACTGAAGCTTTCTTT. It encodes CSASWEANTEAFF.

V usage is TRBV7-9 and J usage is TRBJ2-5; D is undetermined. Trimming removed 5 bases from V and 2 bases from J, with 12 bases in between. Germline V gives CDR1 SEHNR, CDR2 FQNEAQ (reference sequence). This CDR3 region has 14 residues. This CDR3 reads CASSPERTQETQYF. CDR3 nucleotides: TGTGCCAGCAGCCCGGAACGGACGCAAGAGACCCAGTACTTC.